Reported below is one T cell receptor (beta chain). Germline values: CDR1 MDHEN, CDR2 SYDVKM. After removal of 5 bases from V and 10 bases from J, the junction contained 10 bases not matched to a gene. The CDR3 is made up of 16 amino acids. Assay used: immunoSEQ multiplex PCR; TCRdb lists only in-frame clones, some missing. The table records around 690,000 clones, roughly 87% of them present only once. This sample is drawn from a study of shared clonotypes between healthy human individuals. The sample was memory CD8+ T cells from PBMCs. Subset meaning: CD45RO+ cells pooled with CCR7-negative TemRA cells. The clonotype originates from a man between 18 and 35 years old in good health. Some clones in this sample may be carry-over from other donors' samples. V gene TRBV28 combines with J gene TRBJ2-1; 14 nucleotides agree with TRBD2. DNA for the CDR3: TGTGCCAGCAGTCTCGGGACTAGCGGGAGATACGCCGAGCAGTTCTTC. The encoded protein is CASSLGTSGRYAEQFF.